One TCR beta chain is described in this entry. The target of this receptor is not known. The sample holds no much larger clone one base away, and base qualities are not on file. The data were obtained in a study of blood T cell repertoires in COVID-19 (dated by TCRdb to 2018 to 2021). For the study in its entirety: Samples from collaborators originated in the United States, Italy and Spain and spanned both the acute and convalescent phases of COVID-19. The prospective study material was composed of cDNA or gDNA derived from T cells, B-cell-depleted T cells, or PBMCs. Deeply sampled blood TCRbeta repertoires from subjects exposed to, actively infected with, or recovered from COVID-19 were included in the dataset. The repertoires were released in a freely available public database intended as a resource for research on the immune response to SARS-CoV-2. Samples came from the ongoing ImmuneRACE study (first 160 participants) plus 1,254 subjects from 6 global collaborators. A de-identified subject ID, COVID-19 status, age in years and sex were almost always included in the sample metadata. HLA class I and class II types, where available, came from metadata supplied by the sample provider rather than from assay-based typing.

The paper's findings and limits, for the study overall: The amount of clinical and demographic metadata varied by source and participant and was provided uncurated.

The CDR1 and CDR2 encoded by the germline V gene are SGHNT and YENEEA. From cysteine to phenylalanine, the CDR3 is 15 amino acids long. The CDR3 DNA has 45 bases and is translated from base 1. The junction shows trimming of 5 bases on V and 8 bases on J, plus 19 bases between the germline ends. TCRbeta CDR3 regions were amplified from genomic DNA by means of the immunoSEQ Assay, a bias-controlled multiplex PCR. On the study's bioinformatics: The number of nucleated cells in each sample was estimated by amplification of reference gene primers within the assay. Sequence reads were collapsed and filtered to measure the absolute abundance of every unique TCRbeta CDR3 rearrangement. For each sample, productive Simpson clonality was calculated as the square root of Simpson's diversity index over productive rearrangements. TCRdb's version of the immuneACCESS table is confined to in-frame rearrangements and falls short of the full clone set. An unresolved V gene accounts for under half of the shortfall where checked; the remainder is of unknown origin. Clonal size and the V and J genes are those of that table, whereas D and trimming came from the DNA. Across this sample there are 150,000 to 200,000 clones, with about 93% seen only once. The ten biggest clones cover approximately 0.5% of the sample.

Collaborating institutions collected whole blood in K2EDTA tubes following their own protocols. Collaborator samples were shipped for TCRbeta analysis as frozen whole blood, isolated PBMCs, or DNA extracted from either sample type. Specimen: peripheral blood. The sequence is built from TRBV11-3 and TRBJ2-1; TRBD1 is perhaps the D gene, given 6 matching bases. The receptor's source is a man aged 50 or older with acute or convalescent COVID-19. Read as DNA, the sequence is TGTGCCAGCAGCAGAGTGGGTACAGGGTGGGATGAGCAGTTCTTC. This translates into CASSRVGTGWDEQFF.